The entry below gives a single TCR beta chain sequence along with its context. The data originate from a study of T cell changes during pregnancy in multiple sclerosis. Some clones are missing from TCRdb's copy, which holds only in-frame ones; the method was immunoSEQ multiplex PCR. Counted here are some 14,000 clones, 90% occurring once; the ten biggest clones make up around 13%. CDR1 and CDR2 from the germline V gene are SEHNR and FQNEAQ (reference sequence). The CDR3 consists of 16 residues. Trimming left V 7 bases short and J 4 bases short, with 21 bases between. This receptor was identified in a female donor in good health, enrolled as a control in a pregnancy study. This sample comprised CD8+ T cells from peripheral blood mononuclear cells, obtained after pregnancy. This sequence joins TRBV7-9 and TRBJ2-3; D gene ambiguous. CDR3 sequence: CASTPLGSLVSDTQYF. The CDR3 bases are TGTGCCAGCACCCCTTTGGGCAGCCTCGTCTCAGATACGCAGTATTTT.